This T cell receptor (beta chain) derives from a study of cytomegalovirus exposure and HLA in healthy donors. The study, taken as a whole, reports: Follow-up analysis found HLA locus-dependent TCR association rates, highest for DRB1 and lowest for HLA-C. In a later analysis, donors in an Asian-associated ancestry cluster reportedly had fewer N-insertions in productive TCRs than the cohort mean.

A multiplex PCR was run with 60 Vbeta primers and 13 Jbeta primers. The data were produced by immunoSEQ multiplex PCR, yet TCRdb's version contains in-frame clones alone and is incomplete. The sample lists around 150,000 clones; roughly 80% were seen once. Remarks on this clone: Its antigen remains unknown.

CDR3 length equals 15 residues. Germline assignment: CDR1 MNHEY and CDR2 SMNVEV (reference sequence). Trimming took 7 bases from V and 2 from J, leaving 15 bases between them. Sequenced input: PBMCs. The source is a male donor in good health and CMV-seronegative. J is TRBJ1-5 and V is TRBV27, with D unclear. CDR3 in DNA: TGTGCCAGCACCTCTTTATTACATCGCAATCAGCCCCAGCATTTT. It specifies CASTSLLHRNQPQHF.